This is a list of T cell receptor beta chains from one sample in a study of TIL therapy for anti-PD-1-resistant metastatic lung cancer. This table comes from immunoSEQ multiplex PCR, and its TCRdb copy is limited to in-frame clones, with some not included. The repertoire consists of around 20,000 clones, with about 79% occurring once and the leading ten covering approximately 7.4%. Material: blood, obtained at baseline. Receptors originate from a person aged 25 to 80 with non-small cell lung cancer. Both conserved end residues are trimmed from each CDR3.

TRBV18	TRBJ1-2	ASSPGQGGYGYT
TRBV2	TRBJ1-6	ASSAPRGASSYNSPLH
TRBV3-1/TRBV3-2	TRBJ2-4	ASSQELRRGIQY
TRBV19	TRBJ2-7	ASSFQGLAAGEQY
TRBV4-2	TRBJ2-1	ASSQRDRVDEQF
TRBV4-1	TRBJ1-1	ASSQASGVNTEAF
TRBV6-6	TRBJ1-5	ASSPIGQNSNQPQH
TRBV4-3	TRBJ2-3	ASSQEQQDTQY
TRBV13	TRBJ1-2	ASKPQGNYGYT
TRBV4-1	TRBJ2-3	ASSQDSSGSTDTQY
TRBV30	TRBJ2-7	AWATGTSPWYEQY
TRBV29-1	TRBJ2-7	SVARGSYEQY
TRBV30	TRBJ2-7	AWSVAEAWEQY
TRBV28	TRBJ1-5	ASKGQGAFQPQH
TRBV5-6	TRBJ2-2	ASSFTVLAANTGELF
TRBV4-3	TRBJ2-7	ASSQVDRSGGTDVSYEQY
TRBV9	TRBJ1-2	ASSSGQGYT
TRBV4-2	TRBJ1-1	ASRQNLNTEAF
TRBV7-6	TRBJ1-1	ASSLGGGPAVSEAF
TRBV6-5	TRBJ2-7	ASNSLTGVGYEQY
TRBV24-1	TRBJ1-5	ATRPGQWGNQPQH
TRBV6-5	TRBJ2-2	ASNRGSTGELF
TRBV30	TRBJ1-6	AWSVRQEDSPLH
TRBV6-4	TRBJ2-3	ASSDSNTGGGTDTQY
TRBV21-1	TRBJ1-5	ASSKEETGRHTYSNQPQH
TRBV7-2	TRBJ2-1	ASSLSGGALNEQF
TRBV27	TRBJ2-7	ASRTDRDKAYEQY
TRBV20-1	TRBJ1-1	SHRDSTEAF
TRBV6-5	TRBJ1-2	ASKTGNDGYT
TRBV6-4	TRBJ1-2	ARLQGSYGYT
TRBV27	TRBJ2-2	ASSRGLGLTGELF
TRBV12-3/TRBV12-4	TRBJ2-7	ASGLEGYEQY
TRBV14	TRBJ2-7	ASSQQWTSYEQY
TRBV19	TRBJ2-1	ASRDRYNEQF
TRBV6-4	TRBJ1-5	ASSPGSSNQPQH
TRBV6-5	TRBJ2-7	ASSYSIPGQSYEQY
TRBV7-2	TRBJ1-1	ASSLNPRVNTEAF
TRBV27	TRBJ2-3	ASKGRGRSTDTQY
TRBV29-1	TRBJ2-7	SVRTGHEQY
TRBV6-5	TRBJ2-3	ASTILDTQY
TRBV9	TRBJ1-5	ATRSVGIGNQPQH
TRBV3-1/TRBV3-2	TRBJ1-2	ASSHDRAAGYT
TRBV11-2	TRBJ2-1	ASSLARGPLNEQF
TRBV7-2	TRBJ1-4	ASSPGRSPGGTNEKLF
TRBV11-1	TRBJ2-1	ASRQYHEQF
TRBV28	TRBJ2-3	ASKEGGGRPREY
TRBV27	TRBJ1-4	ASSFQGVSEKLF
TRBV4-3	TRBJ2-7	ASSQDLGPVYEQY
TRBV6-5	TRBJ1-1	ASTQRGTSPEAF
TRBV28	TRBJ2-5	ASSPPGRGVRETQY
TRBV5-6	TRBJ2-7	ASSSWDTVELYEQY